This T cell receptor (beta chain) was captured in a study of cytomegalovirus exposure and HLA in healthy donors (dated by TCRdb to about 2017). With respect to the entire study: In an earlier analysis of several hundred of the donors, 250 to 350 Gb of sequence data and roughly 100 million unique TCR beta sequences from 150 million to 200 million T cells were reported. The aim of the study was to test whether cataloging public T cell receptors could identify signatures of past pathogen exposure. Around 320 gigabases of sequencing data and approximately 93 million unique TCR sequences were included in an early release covering several hundred HLA-typed donors. Of the roughly 400 genotyped donors, 70% to 90% were placed in the genetic ancestry cluster associated with self-reported Caucasian donors. The study profiled the T cell repertoires of 500 to 800 subjects by immunosequencing and related them to cytomegalovirus serostatus. Rather than drawing on any new phenotypic data, the later analysis identified candidate immune exposures from TCR beta sequences and the way those sequences occurred across donors. The study combined high-throughput TCR immunosequencing, statistical association of individual TCRs with disease status, and machine learning to predict cytomegalovirus infection status. HLA typing included class I and class II loci at four-digit resolution. An earlier analysis of roughly 580 of the donors used high-throughput TCR beta sequencing to judge whether each TCR beta V gene segment behaved as functional or pseudogenic. To study patterns of TCR occurrence, a later analysis re-analyzed previously published TCR beta repertoires from 666 donors and added high-resolution HLA genotyping. A separate validation cohort of 100 to 150 different subjects was used in addition to the approximately 700-subject first cohort. Roughly five DR-DQ haplotypes were treated as single units for association and clustering because of strong linkage in the cohort. Among around 400 genotyped donors of the cohort, an average of around 220,000 unique TCR beta nucleotide sequences was sequenced per donor, of which approximately 18% were non-productive. Donor age, sex, ethnicity and CMV serostatus were compiled alongside the repertoire data. The number of donors typed differed by locus, with 629-630 for A, B, C, DRB1 and DQB1, more than 500 for DQA1, 600 to 610 for DPA1, and some 440 for DPB1. All discovery cohort repertoires had been generated using a single sequencing platform. Genome-wide SNP genotypes for about 55% of the roughly 670 donors were used in a later genetic analysis, which treated that subset as a discovery cohort. Here is what the overall study found, with its caveats: CMV serostatus was the only immune exposure information available for the cohort. Sequencing depth was assumed to be roughly uniform across donors in the presence/absence analyses, though that assumption may not hold. Linkage disequilibrium might explain the correlated functional status among segregating V segments, but an unknown experimental factor could not be ruled out. Broadly in line with IMGT annotations, most TCR beta V segments showed up in productive rearrangements about 87% or about 30% of the time in an earlier analysis of 450 to 600 of the donors. When HLA alleles, especially DR and DQ, strongly co-occurred, attributing TCR associations to individual alleles was difficult. The classifier was reported to diagnose cytomegalovirus status with high specificity and sensitivity in both the original cohort and the validation cohort. A later genetic analysis associated a missense DCLRE1C variant with V-gene and J-gene trimming of TCR beta chains, and an independent cohort replicated the association. According to a later analysis, most CMV-associated TCR beta chains appeared to be HLA-restricted, and the HLA associations seemed to be driven largely by CMV exposure. In a later analysis, the rate of TCR association differed among HLA loci, with DRB1 alleles having the most associated TCRs and HLA-C alleles having the fewest. According to the authors, the approach could potentially be generalized to other disease states and immunological phenotypes. Compared with the roughly 700-donor mean, donors in an Asian-associated ancestry cluster had fewer N-insertions in productive TCRs, according to a later genetic analysis. Approximately 18 rarely observed V segments, including chromosome 9 orphons, were excluded from the earlier analysis of several hundred of the donors because counts were too low. In a later analysis, several top co-occurrence clusters were reported to appear linked to parvovirus B19, influenza, CMV and Epstein-Barr virus. Because the 87-base-pair reads could not distinguish some IMGT-functional V segments, including TRBV6-2 and TRBV6-3, those segments were excluded. A cluster of highly shared sequence variants was judged likely to represent a technical artifact of the sequencing pipeline. Because HLA typing was unavailable for some donors at each locus, only the typed subset was used in association tests. Most TCR sequences were observed very rarely across donors, whereas some public TCRs were present in many individuals. In a later analysis, about 17,000 TCR beta sequences were associated with specific HLA alleles at a false discovery rate of 0.05. The study listed 170 or so TCR beta chains as associated with cytomegalovirus. In a later analysis, HLA-associated TCR beta chains showed more clonal expansion and lower generation probabilities than non-associated chains that were equally common. A further reported finding was that TCR beta sequences accurately predicted the HLA-A and HLA-B alleles for most subjects in the first cohort. This cohort had only TCR beta chains sequenced, and the lack of alpha or paired-chain data limited which features could be detected. A few of the identified cytomegalovirus-associated TCR beta chains were confirmed in vitro to be specific for cytomegalovirus antigens.

Library creation used the immunoSEQ multiplex PCR assay. A mixture of 60 forward primers for TCR Vbeta segments and 13 reverse primers for TCR Jbeta segments was used in the multiplex PCR. The CDR3 region of rearranged TCR beta genes was amplified from genomic DNA by a multiplex PCR assay. Amplified TCR beta libraries were sequenced as 87-base-pair reads on the Illumina HiSeq System. The paper's data handling went like this. A later analysis tallied 80 million to 95 million unique TCR beta chains across the 610 or so repertoires, and about 12 million of those chains were shared by two or more donors. To remove PCR and sequencing errors, raw reads were error-corrected and collapsed into unique sequences using a nearest-neighbor algorithm that merged closely related sequences. To assign V, D and J gene segments, CDR3 sequences were aligned to IMGT reference sequences. For a sequence to be retained, a match of at least six nucleotides was required to both a V gene segment and a J gene segment. Rearrangements were classified as productive when the CDR3 lacked stop codons and remained in frame with V and J, and all other rearrangements were classified as non-productive. CDR3 was defined by IMGT convention, running from the second conserved V-encoded cysteine to the conserved J-encoded phenylalanine. Sequences without an unambiguous match to a single V gene segment were excluded from the earlier analysis of almost 600 of the donors. An earlier analysis of fewer than 650 of the donors classified V segments as functional when productive rearrangements were above 56.7% and as segregating when the standard deviation between donors was above 5%. A statistical classification framework was built for diagnosing cytomegalovirus status from the catalog of TCR beta chain sequences. V and J gene assignment, in a later analysis, came from comparing TCR nucleotide sequences with IMGT/GENE-DB human TR gene sequences. A later analysis assigned CDR3 sequences and most-parsimonious VDJ recombination scenarios with the TCRdist pipeline. A later analysis defined each TCR beta chain by its CDR3 amino acid sequence plus V-gene family, and excluded reads lacking a unique V-gene family. A later analysis removed 592 highly shared, low-generation-probability nucleotide sequences to deal with suspected cross-contamination and a sequencing artifact. In a later analysis, a clonal expansion index was calculated for each public chain from normalized within-repertoire ranks of inferred template counts. A later analysis computed generation probabilities with a VDJ recombination model fitted to out-of-frame rearrangements, and checked the results against IGoR. In a later analysis, TCR-TCR, TCR-HLA and TCR-CMV co-occurrence was scored with hypergeometric tests, and a repertoire-size bias correction was applied to TCR pairs. False discovery rates were estimated in a later analysis by permuting HLA or CMV assignments 20 times. In a later analysis, co-occurring TCRs were grouped using DBSCAN, and TCRdist sequence similarity was added for clustering within HLA-allele-positive subsets. Repertoires with fewer than 30,000 or more than 120,000 public chains, plus five repertoires with anomalous nucleotide sharing, were excluded from co-occurrence clustering. Not all clones reach the TCRdb copy of this immuneACCESS table, which keeps in-frame sequences only. Checked studies attribute under half of the gap to unresolved V genes and leave the rest unexplained. V and J calls and clone size are those listed in that table; D and trimming were worked out from the DNA. Counted in this sample were 270,000 or so clones; about 90% of them appeared once. The ten largest clones take up 1.7% of the sample.

Regarding this clone: Its antigen specificity is not known. Per-base quality was not reported, and no clone a single base away is much larger than it.

The germline V gene provides CDR1 MGHRA and CDR2 YSYEKL. V is cut by 4 bases and J by 0 bases, and the space between the germline ends is 6 bases. The CDR3 runs 14 amino acids, cysteine and phenylalanine included. Only CDR3 DNA is held: 42 bases, read in frame from base 1. In total, 666 healthy bone marrow donors made up the cohort. At the time of sampling, every cohort member was nominally healthy, though immune exposures that went unrecorded were likely present. The donor tested CMV seronegative and was one of the 352 seronegative cohort members. A peripheral blood sample was collected from each donor, and TCR beta sequencing was performed on peripheral blood mononuclear cells. The Qiagen DNeasy Blood Extraction Kit was used to extract genomic DNA from the blood cell samples.

The sample comprised PBMCs. The receptor's source is a girl aged 2-10 years in good health and CMV-seronegative. The V gene is TRBV4-1 and the J gene is TRBJ1-4, with TRBD1 tentatively as D gene (5 bases match). The base sequence is TGCGCCAGCAGCCCAGGGTCAACTAATGAAAAACTGTTTTTT. Translation gives CASSPGSTNEKLFF.